This TCR beta chain originates from a study of T cells in Graves' hyperthyroidism and ophthalmopathy. Patients aged 18 to 65 with hyperthyroidism were newly diagnosed, with duration under 2 months. Sampled blood dates from first hyperthyroidism diagnosis, and it precedes any ophthalmopathy symptoms. It was 8.5 to 10 ml of fresh peripheral blood that supplied the PBMCs. A word on this clonotype: Its antigen is still unknown.

Amplification targeted TCR beta CDR3 regions from RNA transcripts. In the first-round RT-PCR of the TCR CDR3, the HTBI primer set was used. TCRdb independently ran MiXCR on the multiplex PCR reads; one entry per CDR3 protein. The sample lists 650,000 to 850,000 distinct CDR3 sequences, around 20% occurring once. Study-wide results and limits: Ophthalmopathy was identified by the model a median 6.5 months ahead of onset.

Trimming removed 4 bases at V and 5 bases at J, with 20 bases between. Germline-derived CDR1 and CDR2 are MNHGY and SVAAGI. CDR3 length: 16 amino acids. Sample: blood. The J gene is TRBJ1-1, the V gene TRBV6-9; no firm D call. This clonotype was sampled from a woman aged 50 to 65 with Graves' hyperthyroidism that later progressed to Graves' ophthalmopathy. CDR3: CASSSPSGGVGTEAFF. The CDR3 coding sequence is TGTGCCAGCAGTTCCCCCTCAGGTGGGGTGGGGACTGAAGCTTTCTTT.